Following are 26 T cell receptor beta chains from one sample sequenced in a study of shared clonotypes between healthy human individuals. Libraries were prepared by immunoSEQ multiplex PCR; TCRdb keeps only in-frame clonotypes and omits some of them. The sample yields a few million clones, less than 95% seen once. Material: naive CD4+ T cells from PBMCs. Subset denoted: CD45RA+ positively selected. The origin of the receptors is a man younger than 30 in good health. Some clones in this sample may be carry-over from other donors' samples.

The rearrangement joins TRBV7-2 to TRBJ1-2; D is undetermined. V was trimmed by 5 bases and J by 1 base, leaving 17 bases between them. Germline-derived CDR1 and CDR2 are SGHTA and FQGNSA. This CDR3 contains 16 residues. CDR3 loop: CASSPPPWEYNYGYTF. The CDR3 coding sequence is TGTGCCAGCAGCCCTCCCCCTTGGGAGTATAACTATGGCTACACCTTC.

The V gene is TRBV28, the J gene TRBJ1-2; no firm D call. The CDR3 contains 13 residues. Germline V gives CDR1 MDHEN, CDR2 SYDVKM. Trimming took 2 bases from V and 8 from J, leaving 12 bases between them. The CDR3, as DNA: TGTGCCAGCAGTTTAGATGGAGAAAGGGGCTACACCTTC. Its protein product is CASSLDGERGYTF.

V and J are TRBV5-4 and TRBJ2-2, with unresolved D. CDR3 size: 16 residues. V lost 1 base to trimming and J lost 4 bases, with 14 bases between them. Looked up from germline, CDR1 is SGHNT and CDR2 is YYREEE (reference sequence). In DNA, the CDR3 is TGTGCCAGCAGCTTGATCGGAGTCTCTGGCACCGGGGAGCTGTTTTTT. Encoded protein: CASSLIGVSGTGELFF.

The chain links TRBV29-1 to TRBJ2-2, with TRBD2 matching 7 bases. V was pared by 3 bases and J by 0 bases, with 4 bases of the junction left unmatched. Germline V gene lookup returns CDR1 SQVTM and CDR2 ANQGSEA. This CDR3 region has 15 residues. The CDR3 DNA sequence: TGCAGCGTTGAGGGGGGGGTCGCGAACACCGGGGAGCTGTTTTTT. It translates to CSVEGGVANTGELFF.

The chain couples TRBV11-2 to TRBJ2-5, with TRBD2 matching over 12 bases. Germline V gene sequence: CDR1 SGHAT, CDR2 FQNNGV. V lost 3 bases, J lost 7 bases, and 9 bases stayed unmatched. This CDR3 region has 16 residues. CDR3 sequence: CASSLSTSGSYGTQYF. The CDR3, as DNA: TGTGCCAGCAGCTTGTCGACTAGCGGGAGTTATGGGACCCAGTACTTC. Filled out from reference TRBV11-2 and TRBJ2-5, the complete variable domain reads EAGVAQSPRYKIIEKRQSVAFWCNPISGHATLYWYQQILGQGPKLLIQFQNNGVVDDSQLPKDRFSAERLKGVDSTLKIQPAKLEDSAVYLCASSLSTSGSYGTQYFGPGTRLLVL.

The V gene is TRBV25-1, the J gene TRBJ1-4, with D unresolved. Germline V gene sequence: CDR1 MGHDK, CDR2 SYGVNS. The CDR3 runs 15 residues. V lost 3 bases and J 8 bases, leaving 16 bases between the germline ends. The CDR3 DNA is TGTGCCAGCAGTGAGGTAAACTCCCTCGGGGAAAAACTGTTTTTT. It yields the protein CASSEVNSLGEKLFF.

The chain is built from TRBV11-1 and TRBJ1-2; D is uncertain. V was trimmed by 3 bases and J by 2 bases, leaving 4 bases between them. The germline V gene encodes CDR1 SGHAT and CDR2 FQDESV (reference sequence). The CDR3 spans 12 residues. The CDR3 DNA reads TGTGCCAGCAGCTTCAACAACTATGGCTACACCTTC. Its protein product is CASSFNNYGYTF.

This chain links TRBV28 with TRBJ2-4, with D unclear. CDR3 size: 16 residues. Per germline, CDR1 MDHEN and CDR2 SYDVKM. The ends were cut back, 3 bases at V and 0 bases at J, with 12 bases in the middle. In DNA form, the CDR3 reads TGTGCCAGCAGTTTCGGCGGCTGGAGAGCCAAAAACATTCAGTACTTC. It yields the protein CASSFGGWRAKNIQYF.

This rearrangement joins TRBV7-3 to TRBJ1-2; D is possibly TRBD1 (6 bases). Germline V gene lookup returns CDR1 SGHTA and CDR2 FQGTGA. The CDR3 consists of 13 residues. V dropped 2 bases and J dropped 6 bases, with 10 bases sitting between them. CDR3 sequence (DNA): TGTGCCAGCAGCTTATCAGGGGCCAATGGCTACACCTTC. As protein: CASSLSGANGYTF.

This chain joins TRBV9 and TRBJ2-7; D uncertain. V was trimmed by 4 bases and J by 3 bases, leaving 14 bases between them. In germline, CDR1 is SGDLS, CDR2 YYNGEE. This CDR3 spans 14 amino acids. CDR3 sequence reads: CASSRNTPGYEQYF. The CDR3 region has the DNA TGTGCCAGCAGCCGAAACACCCCGGGCTACGAGCAGTACTTC.

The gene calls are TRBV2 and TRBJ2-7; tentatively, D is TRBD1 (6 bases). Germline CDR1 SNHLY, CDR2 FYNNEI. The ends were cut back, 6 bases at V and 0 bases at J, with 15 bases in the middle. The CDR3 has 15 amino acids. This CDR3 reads CASRGQPRPSYEQYF. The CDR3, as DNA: TGTGCCAGCAGAGGACAGCCCAGGCCCTCCTACGAGCAGTACTTC.

The chain's CDR3 is CASSFRVYGYTF. In nucleotides, the CDR3 is TGTGCCAGCAGTTTCAGGGTCTACGGCTACACCTTC. The chain couples TRBV6-5 to TRBJ1-2, with a tentative D call TRBD1 (5 bases). In germline, CDR1 is MNHEY, CDR2 SVGAGI. V was cut by 4 bases and J by 8 bases, with 11 bases left in between. The CDR3 runs to 12 residues.

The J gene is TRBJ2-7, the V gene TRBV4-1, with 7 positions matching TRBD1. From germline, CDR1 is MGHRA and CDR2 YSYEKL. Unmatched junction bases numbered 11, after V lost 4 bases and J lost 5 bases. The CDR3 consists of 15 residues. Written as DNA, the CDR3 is TGCGCCAGCAGCCCACCACGACAGGGTTCGCACGAGCAGTACTTC. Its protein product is CASSPPRQGSHEQYF.

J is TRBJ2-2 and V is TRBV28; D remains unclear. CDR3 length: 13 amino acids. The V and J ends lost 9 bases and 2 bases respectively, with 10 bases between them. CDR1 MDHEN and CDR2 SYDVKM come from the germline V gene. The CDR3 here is CASQDPNTGELFF. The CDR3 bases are TGTGCCAGTCAGGATCCTAACACCGGGGAGCTGTTTTTT.

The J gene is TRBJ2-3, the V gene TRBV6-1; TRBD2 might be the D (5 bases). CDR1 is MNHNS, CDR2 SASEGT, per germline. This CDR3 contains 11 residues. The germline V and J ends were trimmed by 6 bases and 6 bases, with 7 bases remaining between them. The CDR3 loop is CASRIADTQYF. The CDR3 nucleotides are TGTGCCAGCAGGATAGCGGATACGCAGTATTTT.

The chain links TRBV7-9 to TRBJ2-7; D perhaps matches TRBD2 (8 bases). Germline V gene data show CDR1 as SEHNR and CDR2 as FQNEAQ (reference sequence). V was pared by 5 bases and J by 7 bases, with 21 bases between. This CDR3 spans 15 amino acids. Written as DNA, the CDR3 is TGTGCCAGCAGCCACTCGACAGGGAGCGGGGGAGAGCAGTACTTC. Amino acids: CASSHSTGSGGEQYF.

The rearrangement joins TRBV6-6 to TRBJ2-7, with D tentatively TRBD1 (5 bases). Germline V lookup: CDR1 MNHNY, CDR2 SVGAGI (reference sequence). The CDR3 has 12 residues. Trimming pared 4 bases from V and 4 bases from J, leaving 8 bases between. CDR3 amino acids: CASSWTRYEQYF. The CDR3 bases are TGTGCCAGCAGTTGGACACGGTACGAGCAGTACTTC.

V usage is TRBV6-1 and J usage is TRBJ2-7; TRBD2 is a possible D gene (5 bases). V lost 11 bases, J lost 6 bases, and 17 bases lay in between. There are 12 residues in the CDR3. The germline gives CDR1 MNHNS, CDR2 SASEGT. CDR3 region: CASRSLAGEQYF. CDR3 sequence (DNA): TGTGCCTCCCGTTCCCTAGCCGGCGAGCAGTACTTC.

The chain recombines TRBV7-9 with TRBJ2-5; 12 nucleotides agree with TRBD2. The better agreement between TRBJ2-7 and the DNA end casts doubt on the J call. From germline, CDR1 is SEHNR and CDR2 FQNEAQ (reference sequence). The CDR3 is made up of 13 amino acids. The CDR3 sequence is CASNGLAGHEQYF. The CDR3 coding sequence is TGTGCCAGCAACGGACTAGCGGGACACGAGCAGTACTTC.

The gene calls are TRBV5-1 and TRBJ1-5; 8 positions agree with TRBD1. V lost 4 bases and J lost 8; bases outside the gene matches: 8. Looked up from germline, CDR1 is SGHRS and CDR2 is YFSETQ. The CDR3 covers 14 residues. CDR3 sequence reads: CASSTGQGREPQHF. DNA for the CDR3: TGCGCCAGCAGCACAGGACAGGGCAGGGAGCCCCAGCATTTT. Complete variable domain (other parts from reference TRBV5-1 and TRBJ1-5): KAGVTQTPRYLIKTRGQQVTLSCSPISGHRSVSWYQQTPGQGLQFLFEYFSETQRNKGNFPGRFSGRQFSNSRSEMNVSTLELGDSALYLCASSTGQGREPQHFGDGTRLSIL.

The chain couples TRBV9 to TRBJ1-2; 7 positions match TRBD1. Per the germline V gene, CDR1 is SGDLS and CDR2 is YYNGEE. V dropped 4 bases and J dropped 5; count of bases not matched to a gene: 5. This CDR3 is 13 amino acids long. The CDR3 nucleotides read TGTGCCAGCAGCCCCCTACAGGGGTATGGCTACACCTTC. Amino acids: CASSPLQGYGYTF.

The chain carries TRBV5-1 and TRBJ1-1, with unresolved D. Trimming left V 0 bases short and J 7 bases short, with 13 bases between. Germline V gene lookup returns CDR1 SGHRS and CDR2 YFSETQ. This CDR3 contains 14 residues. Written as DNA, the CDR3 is TGCGCCAGCAGCTTGGAGCACGTTCGGAGTGAAGCTTTCTTT. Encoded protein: CASSLEHVRSEAFF.

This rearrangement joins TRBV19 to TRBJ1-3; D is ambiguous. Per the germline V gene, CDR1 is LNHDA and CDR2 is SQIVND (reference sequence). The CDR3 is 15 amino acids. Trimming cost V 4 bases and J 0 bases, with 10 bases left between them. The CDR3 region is CASSRGRISGNTIYF. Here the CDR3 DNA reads TGTGCCAGTAGTAGAGGACGGATCTCTGGAAACACCATATATTTT.

For the CDR3, the DNA is TGTGCCAGCAAAGGGGGGCGAACTGCGGGCGAAAAACTGTTTTTT. Protein: CASKGGRTAGEKLFF. The gene calls are TRBV7-6 and TRBJ1-4; possible D gene TRBD1, 6 bases. The CDR3 runs to 15 residues. Trimming took off 7 bases at V and 8 bases at J, with 20 bases between the two ends. Germline V gene sequence: CDR1 SGHVS, CDR2 FNYEAQ.

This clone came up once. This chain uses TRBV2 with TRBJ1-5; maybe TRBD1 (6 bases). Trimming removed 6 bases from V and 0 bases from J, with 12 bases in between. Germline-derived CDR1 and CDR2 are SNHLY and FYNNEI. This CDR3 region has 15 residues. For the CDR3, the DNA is TGTGCCAGCAGCACACAGGGATATAGCAATCAGCCCCAGCATTTT. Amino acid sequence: CASSTQGYSNQPQHF. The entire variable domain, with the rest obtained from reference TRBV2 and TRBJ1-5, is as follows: EPEVTQTPSHQVTQMGQEVILRCVPISNHLYFYWYRQILGQKVEFLVSFYNNEISEKSEIFDDQFSVERPDGSNFTLKIRSTKLEDSAMYFCASSTQGYSNQPQHFGDGTRLSIL.

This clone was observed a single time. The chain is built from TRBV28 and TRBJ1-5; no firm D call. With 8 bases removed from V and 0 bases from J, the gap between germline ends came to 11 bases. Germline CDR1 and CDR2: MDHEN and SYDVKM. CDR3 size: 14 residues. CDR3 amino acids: CASSFVYSNQPQHF. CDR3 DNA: TGTGCCAGCTCCTTTGTTTATAGCAATCAGCCCCAGCATTTT.